This TCR beta chain was retrieved from a study of vaccination effects on CD4 cells after COVID-19. Before any sequencing was done, the ViraFEST assay used viral peptide pools to expand antigen-specific CD4+ T cells. Isolation of CD4+ T cells took place after less than 12 days of culture. Testing of the vaccine recipients showed negative nucleocapsid antibodies and no prior SARS-CoV-2 infection. IL-2 at roughly 9.7 IU/ml and peptides at around 9.1 ug/ml were added to cultured PBMC, roughly 1.8 million per well. A half-medium replacement with IL-2 medium was carried out on days 3 and 7. Regarding the study as a whole: Both infection-induced and vaccine-induced clones contracted markedly at late post-vaccination timepoints.

The repertoire was sequenced with immunoSEQ multiplex PCR; TCRdb's copy has only in-frame clones and lacks some. The table shows more than 40,000 clones, with around 78% occurring only once. Of note for this clone: The antigen is undetermined.

CDR1 and CDR2 from the germline V gene are LGHDT and YNNKEL (reference sequence). Trimming took 3 bases from V and 0 from J, leaving 9 bases between them. The CDR3 has 15 residues. The chain couples TRBV3-1 (or the pseudogene TRBV3-2) to TRBJ1-3; D not certain. This receptor was obtained from a human donor who received a COVID-19 vaccine. Here the sequenced sample was CD4+ T cells from PBMCs cultured with SARS-CoV-2 spike peptides, taken before COVID-19 vaccination. The CDR3 spells CASSQLASSGNTIYF. The CDR3 bases are TGTGCCAGCAGCCAGTTAGCGTCCTCTGGAAACACCATATATTTT.